The clone carrying this T cell receptor beta chain was detected only once. Its antigen is not known. This sample is drawn from a study of Ad26.COV2.S vaccination and SARS-CoV-2 variants. Study overall: Participants got Ad26.COV2.S intramuscularly, once or twice 56 days apart. Study outcomes and limitations: Vaccinees and placebo recipients showed similar non-spike TCR breadth. Measures of TCR breadth and depth may have fallen short of total T cell responses.

The repertoire was sequenced with immunoSEQ multiplex PCR; TCRdb's copy has only in-frame clones and lacks some. The repertoire holds around 250,000 clones, roughly 87% seen once, with just under 3% in the top ten. With V trimmed by 1 base and J by 7 bases, 3 bases remained unmatched. The CDR3 has 14 amino acids. Germline assignment: CDR1 MGHRA and CDR2 YSYEKL. The sample's treatment: some 20 received Ad26.COV2.S at low or high dose, single or two shots; 5 received placebo; per-sample allocation not given. After the first vaccine or placebo injection, samples were drawn on day 63. What was given as vaccine was an Ad26 vector encoding Wuhan-strain SARS-CoV-2 spike.

The chain employs TRBV4-1 and TRBJ2-5; TRBD1 aligns across 10 bases. Sequenced material: peripheral blood, taken in a trial of Ad26.COV2.S vaccine versus placebo. The sequence was collected from a person between 18 and 65 years old who received the Ad26.COV2.S COVID-19 vaccine or a placebo. The CDR3 loop is CASSQAGTGATQYF. The CDR3 DNA follows: TGCGCCAGCAGCCAAGCCGGGACAGGGGCGACCCAGTACTTC.